The rows below give T cell receptor beta chains drawn from one sample of a study of shared clonotypes between healthy human individuals. Sequencing used immunoSEQ multiplex PCR; TCRdb keeps in-frame clones, though not all of them. Here the sample spans 550,000 to 650,000 clones, 95% to 97% being singletons. Sequencing input: naive CD8+ T cells sorted from blood. These receptors originate from a woman aged 25 to 39 in good health. Both conserved end residues are part of each CDR3. D genes are given only for firm matches. For some rows the clone size is stated as once, few or many, or as a class when expanded; others skip it.

J,D,V,size,DNA,CDR3
TRBJ2-7,TRBD1,TRBV5-4,.,TGTGCCAGCAGCCAACAGGGGGCGCAGTACGAGCAGTACTTC,CASSQQGAQYEQYF
TRBJ2-1,TRBD2,TRBV27,.,TGTGCCAGCAGCCCCGCACTAGCGGGAGTTGGCAATGAGCAGTTCTTC,CASSPALAGVGNEQFF
TRBJ2-5,TRBD2,TRBV11-2,.,TGTGCCAGCAGGCCCCTAGCGGGAGGGCCGCTTGGCGAGACCCAGTACTTC,CASRPLAGGPLGETQYF
TRBJ2-7,.,TRBV6-5,.,TGTGCCAGCAGTTACTCAGGCAGGGGCTACGAGCAGTACTTC,CASSYSGRGYEQYF
TRBJ2-7,.,TRBV11-2,.,TGTGCCAGCAGCGGGTCTAGCTACGAGCAGTACTTC,CASSGSSYEQYF
TRBJ2-4,.,TRBV11-2,.,TGTGCCAGCAGAGGGTTCCTAGCCAAAAACATTCAGTACTTC,CASRGFLAKNIQYF
TRBJ2-7,TRBD2,TRBV10-2,.,TGCGCCAGCAGTCCTCTAGCGGTTGTCCTTCCCTACGAGCAGTACTTC,CASSPLAVVLPYEQYF
TRBJ2-7,TRBD2,TRBV4-1,.,TGCGCCAGCAGCCAAGAGAGGGGGGGACTAGCGGTCTACGAGCAGTACTTC,CASSQERGGLAVYEQYF
TRBJ1-5,.,TRBV19,.,TGTGCCAGTAGTATTCGACGGATTAGCAATCAGCCCCAGCATTTT,CASSIRRISNQPQHF
TRBJ2-7,TRBD1,TRBV7-9,once,TGTGCCAGCAGCAGTGACAGGGGCGAGCAGTACTTC,CASSSDRGEQYF
TRBJ2-7,.,TRBV5-4,.,TGTGCCAGCAGCTTGAATGGGCGGGAACCCTCCTACGAGCAGTACTTC,CASSLNGREPSYEQYF
TRBJ2-2,TRBD2,TRBV2,once,TGTGCCAGCAGCCCCCAGCTGCTAGCGGGAGGCACGAACACCGGGGAGCTGTTTTTT,CASSPQLLAGGTNTGELFF
TRBJ2-2,.,TRBV28,.,TGTGCCAGCAGTTTCGGGCCCCATCCAAACACCGGGGAGCTGTTTTTT,CASSFGPHPNTGELFF
TRBJ1-5,.,TRBV19,.,TGTGCCAGTAGTCCACTGGACGGGCCTTGGGGCAATCAGCCCCAGCATTTT,CASSPLDGPWGNQPQHF
TRBJ1-1,.,TRBV19,.,TGTGCCAGTAGTATAGGTGGCAACCCTGAAGCTTTCTTT,CASSIGGNPEAFF
TRBJ2-1,TRBD2,TRBV29-1,.,TGCAGCGATGGGACTAGCGGGGGGGACAATGAGCAGTTCTTC,CSDGTSGGDNEQFF
TRBJ2-3,TRBD1,TRBV27,.,TGTGCCAGCAGTTTACTTCGGACAGGGAGCACAGATACGCAGTATTTT,CASSLLRTGSTDTQYF
TRBJ1-2,.,TRBV30,.,TGTGCCTGGAGTTCTGTCAGGGGTGGCTACACCTTC,CAWSSVRGGYTF
TRBJ1-5,.,TRBV28,.,TGTGCCAGCAGTTCCCCCAATTCATGGAGGAGCAATCAGCCCCAGCATTTT,CASSSPNSWRSNQPQHF
TRBJ2-5,.,TRBV6-6,.,TGTGCCAGCAGTTGGTTGGGCGAGACCCAGTACTTC,CASSWLGETQYF
TRBJ1-2,.,TRBV4-1,.,TGCGCCAGCAGCCAAAGGTTAGAGCCTTATGGCTACACCTTC,CASSQRLEPYGYTF
TRBJ2-5,.,TRBV19,.,TGTGCCAGTAGTATAGATGGTTCGGGAATTCAAGAGACCCAGTACTTC,CASSIDGSGIQETQYF
TRBJ2-1,.,TRBV29-1,.,TGCAGCGTAGAAAGCTCCTACAATGAGCAGTTCTTC,CSVESSYNEQFF
TRBJ1-2,TRBD1,TRBV19,.,TGTGCCAGTAGTATCTCCGGGACAGGCTACTATGGCTACACCTTC,CASSISGTGYYGYTF
TRBJ2-1,TRBD1,TRBV27,.,TGTGCCAGCAGTCCGCAACAGGGGTTTGTCTACAATGAGCAGTTCTTC,CASSPQQGFVYNEQFF
TRBJ2-3,.,TRBV15,.,TGTGCCACCCGGACCAAAAGCACAGATACGCAGTATTTT,CATRTKSTDTQYF
TRBJ2-1,.,TRBV21-1,.,TGTGCCAGCAGCAAAGTGCGTCGGACTTACAATGAGCAGTTCTTC,CASSKVRRTYNEQFF
TRBJ2-7,TRBD2,TRBV29-1,.,TGCAGCGTTGCGGGGGGAGACCGAAGCTCCTACGAGCAGTACTTC,CSVAGGDRSSYEQYF